This T cell receptor (beta chain) was identified during a study of tumor and adjacent non-tumor tissue in lung cancer. On the study more broadly: Patients comprised about a dozen adenocarcinoma, 2 squamous cell carcinoma and 1 small cell lung cancer. On average, productive TCRbeta reads reached roughly 3.9 million per sample.

This CDR3 contains 14 residues. CDR1 and CDR2 from the germline V gene are MDHEN and SYDVKM. Regarding the study as a whole: TCR diversity was significantly greater in tumor than normal lung tissue. Patients with more diverse tumor TCRs had worse survival.

No cell sorting was done before RNA was extracted from the tissue. Worth noting for this clonotype: Its matching antigen is unknown. At one end, the junction sequence differs from germline, possibly due to a read error.

A modified ARM-PCR protocol with three rounds of nested PCR amplified TCRbeta. Via MiXCR, TCRdb re-called the multiplex PCR reads, giving one row per CDR3 protein. The sample lists 78,000 or so distinct CDR3 sequences, roughly 80% seen once, with 13% in the top ten. This receptor was taken from a woman in her forties or fifties with non-small cell lung cancer. Sequenced: lung tumor tissue. The chain recombines TRBV28 with TRBJ2-7, with no clear D. The CDR3 sequence: CASSFWDSSYGQYF. The CDR3, as DNA: TGTGCCAGCAGTTTTTGGGATAGCTCCTACGGGCAGTACTTC. Full variable domain (remainder filled in from reference TRBV28 and TRBJ2-7): DVKVTQSSRYLVKRTGEKVFLECVQDMDHENMFWYRQDPGLGLRLIYFSYDVKMKEKGDIPEGYSVSREKKERFSLILESASTNQTSMYLCASSFWDSSYGQYFGPGTRLTVT.